This TCR beta chain emerged from a study of T cells of healthy individuals. Germline CDR1 reads SGHRS; CDR2 reads YFSETQ. The V end was cut by 3 bases, the J end by 1 base, with 2 bases between. This CDR3 has 11 residues. This clonotype was picked up many times. TCRdb processed the 5' RACE reads anew with MiXCR; each CDR3 protein has one entry. Of some 85,000 distinct CDR3 sequences listed, about 5% are singletons. The gene calls are TRBV5-1 and TRBJ2-7; the D is unclear. This TCR was sampled from a female donor in good health. CDR3: CASSSSYEQYF. The CDR3 DNA follows: TGCGCCAGCAGCTCTTCCTACGAGCAGTACTTC.